These 13 T cell receptor beta chains were all obtained from the same sample, sequenced in a study of response to subunit inactivated influenza vaccine. Using its own MiXCR run on the RT-PCR reads, TCRdb lists one record per CDR3 protein. The repertoire has around 190,000 distinct CDR3 sequences, roughly 14% of them found once; the top ten carry 20% to 30%. The sample in question was CD8+ T cells sorted from PBMCs, obtained roughly 5 days after vaccination. These receptor sequences come from a man aged 45-65 years who received an inactivated influenza vaccine.

The chain links TRBV27 to TRBJ1-1; D is undetermined. Germline loops: CDR1 MNHEY, CDR2 SMNVEV (reference sequence). V was trimmed by 1 base and J by 3 bases, leaving 15 bases between them. CDR3 length: 16 residues. The CDR3 loop is CASSLWPLGLYTEAFF. In DNA form, the CDR3 reads TGTGCCAGCAGTTTATGGCCTTTGGGTCTCTACACTGAAGCTTTCTTT.

Many counts were recorded for this clonotype. The chain employs TRBV7-9 and TRBJ2-7; TRBD2 aligns across 7 bases. V shed 7 bases and J 4 bases; nucleotides not matched to a gene: 13. CDR3 length: 15 amino acids. From germline, CDR1 is SEHNR and CDR2 FQNEAQ (reference sequence). CDR3 in amino acids: CASTQSGAWAYEQYF. In DNA form, the CDR3 reads TGTGCCAGCACCCAGAGCGGGGCCTGGGCATACGAGCAGTACTTC.

The rearrangement joins TRBV12-3 or TRBV12-4 to TRBJ2-7, with 9 bases that match TRBD2. CDR3 size: 16 residues. After removal of 3 bases from V and 2 bases from J, the junction contained 8 bases not matched to a gene. The CDR3 sequence is CASSFSGSYLAYEQYF. In nucleotides, the CDR3 is TGTGCCAGCAGTTTTAGCGGGAGCTACCTGGCCTACGAGCAGTACTTC.

The CDR3 nucleotides read TGCAGTGCTAGAGATCCCATTGGGGAAGTTTACAATGAGCAGTTCTTC. Protein: CSARDPIGEVYNEQFF. This rearrangement joins TRBV20-1 to TRBJ2-1; no reliable D call. The CDR3 extends over 16 amino acids. The V and J ends lost 0 bases and 4 bases respectively, with 16 bases between them. Germline CDR1 reads DFQATT; CDR2 reads SNEGSKA (reference sequence).

V gene TRBV20-1 combines with J gene TRBJ2-1; 8 nucleotides line up with TRBD1. Germline V gene sequence: CDR1 DFQATT, CDR2 SNEGSKA (reference sequence). CDR3 length equals 13 residues. J lost 5 bases, V lost 6 bases, and 6 bases had no gene match. The CDR3 DNA reads as TGCAGTGCCCCGGGACAGGCAGACAATGAGCAGTTCTTC. It yields the protein CSAPGQADNEQFF.

The chain employs TRBV7-9 and TRBJ2-5; no definite D call. Trimming took 4 bases from V and 7 from J, leaving 13 bases between them. The CDR3 totals 13 residues. Germline values: CDR1 SEHNR, CDR2 FQNEAQ (reference sequence). The CDR3 bases are TGTGCCAGCAGCTCCGCGCTAGGTCGGACCCAGTACTTC. The encoded protein is CASSSALGRTQYF.

The genes are TRBV3-1 and TRBJ2-3; possible D gene TRBD2, 6 bases. Germline CDR1 and CDR2: LGHDT and YNNKEL (reference sequence). V was shortened by 1 base and J by 0 bases, with 14 bases between the two germline ends. The CDR3 is 17 residues long. CDR3 region: CASSQVGGSDSTDTQYF. The CDR3 nucleotides are TGTGCCAGCAGCCAAGTTGGGGGGTCGGACAGCACAGATACGCAGTATTTT.

The chain carries TRBV28 and TRBJ2-7; 13 bases line up with TRBD2. J gave up 0 bases and V 6 bases, and 2 bases lay outside the gene matches. The CDR3 has 15 amino acids. Germline V CDR1 and CDR2: MDHEN, SYDVKM. The DNA for the CDR3 is TGTGCCAGCAGGGGACTAGCGGGAAGCTCCTACGAGCAGTACTTC. Amino acids: CASRGLAGSSYEQYF.

The chain recombines TRBV4-2 with TRBJ1-6, with TRBD1 identical over 9 bases. V trimming: 2 bases; J trimming: 6 bases; junction bases outside the gene matches: 2. The CDR3 totals 15 residues. Germline V lookup: CDR1 LGHNA, CDR2 YNFKEQ. The chain's CDR3 is CASSQPTGGNSPLHF. In DNA, the CDR3 is TGTGCCAGCAGCCAACCGACAGGGGGTAATTCACCCCTCCACTTT.

The V call is TRBV5-1, the J call TRBJ2-5; D might be TRBD2 (7 bases). Trimming cost V 7 bases and J 2 bases, with 15 bases left between them. The V gene's germline CDR1 is SGHRS and CDR2 YFSETQ. The CDR3 extends over 14 amino acids. The CDR3 region is CASRTGGTQETQYF. In nucleotides, the CDR3 is TGCGCCAGCCGAACCGGGGGGACACAAGAGACCCAGTACTTC.

This clonotype occurred a few times. The chain uses TRBV5-1 and TRBJ2-1, with D possibly matching TRBD2 (5 bases). The CDR3 is made up of 15 amino acids. V was shortened by 4 bases and J by 5 bases, with 16 bases between the two germline ends. Germline CDR1 and CDR2: SGHRS and YFSETQ. CDR3: CASSIIRTGDNEQFF. The CDR3, as DNA: TGCGCCAGCAGCATTATTAGGACTGGGGACAATGAGCAGTTCTTC. Full variable domain (outside the CDR3, taken from reference TRBV5-1 and TRBJ2-1): KAGVTQTPRYLIKTRGQQVTLSCSPISGHRSVSWYQQTPGQGLQFLFEYFSETQRNKGNFPGRFSGRQFSNSRSEMNVSTLELGDSALYLCASSIIRTGDNEQFFGPGTRLTVL.

This clonotype was counted between two and nine times. The rearrangement links TRBV4-1 to TRBJ2-7, with D possibly matching TRBD1 (5 bases). The CDR3 contains 15 residues. The V gene's germline CDR1 is MGHRA and CDR2 YSYEKL. The V gene lost 0 bases and the J gene lost 3 bases, with 12 bases spanning the gap. The CDR3, as DNA: TGCGCCAGCAGCCAAGAGCTGGCAGGGAACTACGAGCAGTACTTC. Amino acids: CASSQELAGNYEQYF.

This chain joins TRBV6-1 and TRBJ2-4, with unresolved D. The germline gives CDR1 MNHNS, CDR2 SASEGT. This CDR3 is built from 15 residues. V shed 5 bases and J shed 3 bases, with 14 bases lying between them. The DNA of the CDR3 is TGTGCCAGCAGTCAAGACACCCCCGGCAAAAACATTCAGTACTTC. It translates to CASSQDTPGKNIQYF.